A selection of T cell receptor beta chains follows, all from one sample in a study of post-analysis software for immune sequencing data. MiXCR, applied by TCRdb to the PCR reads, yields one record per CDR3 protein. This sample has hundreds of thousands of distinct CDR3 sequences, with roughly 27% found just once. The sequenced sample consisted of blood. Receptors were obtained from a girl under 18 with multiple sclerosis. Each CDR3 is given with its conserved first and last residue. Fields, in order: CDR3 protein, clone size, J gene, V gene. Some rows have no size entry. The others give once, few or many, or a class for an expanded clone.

CDR3 protein: CASSRQGDNYGYTF
clone size: .
J gene: TRBJ1-2
V gene: TRBV6-5

CDR3 protein: CASSETGLAGGSSDTQYF
clone size: .
J gene: TRBJ2-3
V gene: TRBV10-2

CDR3 protein: CASSSYGYTF
clone size: .
J gene: TRBJ1-2
V gene: TRBV9

CDR3 protein: CASSQQLGSGYEQYF
clone size: many
J gene: TRBJ2-7
V gene: TRBV4-3

CDR3 protein: CASSPTWSPTNIQYF
clone size: .
J gene: TRBJ2-4
V gene: TRBV27

CDR3 protein: CSAYRGLNTEAFF
clone size: .
J gene: TRBJ1-1
V gene: TRBV29-1

CDR3 protein: CASSYSRWGYTF
clone size: .
J gene: TRBJ1-2
V gene: TRBV6-2/TRBV6-3

CDR3 protein: CASSLIRPAETQYF
clone size: .
J gene: TRBJ2-5
V gene: TRBV5-6

CDR3 protein: CSASSSGLAETKETQYF
clone size: .
J gene: TRBJ2-5
V gene: TRBV20-1

CDR3 protein: CSVERDPGQPQHF
clone size: .
J gene: TRBJ1-5
V gene: TRBV29-1

CDR3 protein: CASSQFFKWGGQFNQPQHF
clone size: .
J gene: TRBJ1-5
V gene: TRBV16

CDR3 protein: CATSRWTSGGQTQYF
clone size: .
J gene: TRBJ2-5
V gene: TRBV15

CDR3 protein: CASSQPDRGIIEAFF
clone size: .
J gene: TRBJ1-1
V gene: TRBV14

CDR3 protein: CASSLAWRDSHEQYF
clone size: few
J gene: TRBJ2-7
V gene: TRBV11-2

CDR3 protein: CASSTPRSGGTYTGELFF
clone size: .
J gene: TRBJ2-2
V gene: TRBV7-9

CDR3 protein: CASSYSRGRVGSPLHF
clone size: .
J gene: TRBJ1-6
V gene: TRBV6-5

CDR3 protein: CASSLTRQSNQPQHF
clone size: many
J gene: TRBJ1-5
V gene: TRBV7-2

CDR3 protein: CASSDPRTGQGGYGYTF
clone size: few
J gene: TRBJ1-2
V gene: TRBV6-1

CDR3 protein: CASSPEQGFQETQYF
clone size: .
J gene: TRBJ2-5
V gene: TRBV18

CDR3 protein: CSARDPQGRSTDTQYF
clone size: .
J gene: TRBJ2-3
V gene: TRBV20-1

CDR3 protein: CASSRLTGSNSPLHF
clone size: .
J gene: TRBJ1-6
V gene: TRBV3-1

CDR3 protein: CSAQWGGAGEKLFF
clone size: few
J gene: TRBJ1-4
V gene: TRBV20-1

CDR3 protein: CSARQGRRNTEAFF
clone size: .
J gene: TRBJ1-1
V gene: TRBV20-1

CDR3 protein: CASSHTSGETDTQYF
clone size: few
J gene: TRBJ2-3
V gene: TRBV4-3

CDR3 protein: CAIGASVTNEQYF
clone size: .
J gene: TRBJ2-7
V gene: TRBV10-3